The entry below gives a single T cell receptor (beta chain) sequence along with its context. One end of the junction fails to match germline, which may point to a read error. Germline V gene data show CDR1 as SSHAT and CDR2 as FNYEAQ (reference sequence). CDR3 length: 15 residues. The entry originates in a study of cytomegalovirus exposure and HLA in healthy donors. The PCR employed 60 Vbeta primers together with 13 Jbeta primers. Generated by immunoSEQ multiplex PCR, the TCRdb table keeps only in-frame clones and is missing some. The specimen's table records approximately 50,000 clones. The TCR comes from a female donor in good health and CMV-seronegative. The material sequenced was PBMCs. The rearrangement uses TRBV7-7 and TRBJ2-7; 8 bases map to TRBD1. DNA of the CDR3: TGTGCTAGCAGCTTAGGACAGGGTCCAACCTACGAGCAGTACTTC. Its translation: CASSLGQGPTYEQYF.